This T cell receptor beta chain appears in the sequencing data of a study of T-cell reconstitution after alpha-beta-depleted transplantation in children. This sample's TCRbeta library carried unique molecular identifier barcodes. TCRdb used MiXCR to reprocess the PCR reads, holding one entry per CDR3 protein. The sample gives some 640,000 distinct CDR3 sequences, 16% of which show up once; under 1.2% is in the top ten. This clonotype was detected only a few times. Trimming took 5 bases from V and 0 from J, leaving 11 bases between them. CDR3 length equals 14 residues. Germline assignment: CDR1 SEHNR and CDR2 FQNEAQ (reference sequence).

The specimen comprised PBMCs from the stem cell graft donor, sampled from the stem cell graft. The receptor's source is a human donor who donated a stem cell graft to a child with acute myeloid leukemia. This chain connects TRBV7-9 to TRBJ2-7; D gene unclear. The CDR3 coding sequence is TGTGCCAGCAGCAAAGGCCTCCGCTCCTACGAGCAGTACTTC. Amino acid sequence: CASSKGLRSYEQYF.